The rows below give T cell receptor beta chains drawn from one sample of a study of T cell repertoires in ileal Crohn's disease. Generated by immunoSEQ multiplex PCR, the TCRdb table keeps only in-frame clones and is missing some. Among some 4,300 clones, over 60% were seen once, and the ten largest hold 16%. Sequenced material: ileal tissue. The receptors come from an adult with Crohn's disease. Both conserved end residues are part of each CDR3. The D gene is left open where the match is weak. The size field is filled for only some rows; it gives once, few, many or a size class.

D	size	J	V	DNA	CDR3
-	-	TRBJ2-7	TRBV7-2	TGTGCCAGCAGCTTAGGGGGGGGCCGCCAGTACTTC	CASSLGGGRQYF
TRBD1	-	TRBJ2-1	TRBV6-6	TGTGCCAGCAGACCCGACAGGGGACGATACAATGAGCAGTTCTTC	CASRPDRGRYNEQFF
TRBD2	-	TRBJ2-3	TRBV4-3	TGCGCCAGCAGCCAAGATAGCGGGAGCACAGATACGCAGTATTTT	CASSQDSGSTDTQYF
TRBD2	-	TRBJ2-1	TRBV5-1	TGCGCCAGCAGCATTAGCGGGGGGGGGAATGAGCAGTTCTTC	CASSISGGGNEQFF
-	-	TRBJ1-1	TRBV5-4	TGTGCCAGCAGCGAGGGTGGCGCTGAAGCTTTCTTT	CASSEGGAEAFF
TRBD1	once	TRBJ1-2	TRBV7-3	TGTGCCAGCAGCCCCGACGGACAGGGGGCGACAGGCTACACCTTC	CASSPDGQGATGYTF
-	-	TRBJ2-7	TRBV4-1	TGCGCCAGCAGCCAAGATAGAGAAGTCTACGAGCAGTACTTC	CASSQDREVYEQYF
TRBD1	-	TRBJ2-7	TRBV30	TGTGCCTGGACCCGGGACAGCTCCTACGAGCAGTACTTC	CAWTRDSSYEQYF
-	-	TRBJ2-7	TRBV4-1	TGCGCCAGCAGCCAAGGAGGGTCCTACGAGCAGTACTTC	CASSQGGSYEQYF
TRBD1	-	TRBJ2-1	TRBV27	TGTGCCAGCAGTTTTGACAGGGTAAATGAGCAGTTCTTC	CASSFDRVNEQFF
-	-	TRBJ1-4	TRBV29-1	TGCAACAGAGAGAATCCAACTAATGAAAAACTGTTTTTT	CNRENPTNEKLFF
TRBD2	few	TRBJ2-1	TRBV5-4	TGTGCCAGCAGCTCAAAGCGGGAGGGCAGCAATGAGCAGTTCTTC	CASSSKREGSNEQFF
TRBD1	-	TRBJ1-4	TRBV5-4	TGTGCCAGCAGCGGGACAGGGGCGATAGAGGAAAAACTGTTTTTT	CASSGTGAIEEKLFF
-	-	TRBJ1-1	TRBV2	TGTGCCAGCAGTGAAGCGCTTCCGGGGATGGGCACTGAAGCTTTCTTT	CASSEALPGMGTEAFF
TRBD1	-	TRBJ2-2	TRBV7-8	TGTGCCAGCAGCCCCGGGACAGGGAAGGCCGGGGAGCTGTTTTTT	CASSPGTGKAGELFF
-	-	TRBJ2-7	TRBV7-3	TGTGCCAGCAGCTTATATGCGGGTACCGAGGAGTACTTC	CASSLYAGTEEYF
-	-	TRBJ1-5	TRBV19	TGTGCCAGTAGTATAGGAGCGGAAGGAGAGATCAATCAGCCCCAGCATTTT	CASSIGAEGEINQPQHF
-	-	TRBJ2-3	TRBV12-5	TGTGCTAGTGGTTCCCTATGGCAAGGGGGCACAGATACGCAGTATTTT	CASGSLWQGGTDTQYF
TRBD1	-	TRBJ1-2	TRBV4-2	TGTGCCAGCAGCCAACCGGGACAGATGAACTATGGCTACACCTTC	CASSQPGQMNYGYTF
TRBD1	-	TRBJ2-2	TRBV5-1	TGCGCCAGCAGCACGGGGGGTACGGACAGGGGCACCGGGGAGCTGTTTTTT	CASSTGGTDRGTGELFF
-	-	TRBJ2-5	TRBV7-3	TGTGCCAGCAGCTTAAACATTCAAGAGACCCAGTACTTC	CASSLNIQETQYF
-	-	TRBJ1-4	TRBV27	TGTGCCAGCAGGTCAGGGGCAGGTGAAAAACTGTTTTTT	CASRSGAGEKLFF
-	-	TRBJ2-2	TRBV9	TGTGCCAGCAGCGATCGGGGGGAGCTGTTTTTT	CASSDRGELFF
-	-	TRBJ1-3	TRBV7-2	TGTGCCAGCAGCTTGTACAGTGGAAACACCATATATTTT	CASSLYSGNTIYF
TRBD2	-	TRBJ2-2	TRBV7-2	TGTGCCAGCAGCTTCGGGACTAGCGGGGGCGGGGAGCTGTTTTTT	CASSFGTSGGGELFF
-	-	TRBJ2-7	TRBV2	TGTGCCAGCAGTGAATTATTCTACGAGCAGTACTTC	CASSELFYEQYF
TRBD2	-	TRBJ2-7	TRBV4-3	TGCGCCAGCAGCCAAGACCGACTAGCGGGAGAACTCGAGCAGTACTTC	CASSQDRLAGELEQYF
-	-	TRBJ2-7	TRBV7-6	TGTGCCAGCAGCTTAGACAGTTTATCCTACGAGCAGTACTTC	CASSLDSLSYEQYF
-	-	TRBJ2-5	TRBV18	TGTGCCAGCACGAACGTTGGGGGGACCCAAGAGACCCAGTACTTC	CASTNVGGTQETQYF
TRBD1	-	TRBJ1-4	TRBV29-1	TGCAGCGTTACAACCGGGACAGGGGGCGATGGAAAACTGTTTTTT	CSVTTGTGGDGKLFF
-	-	TRBJ2-1	TRBV6-5	TGTGCCAGCGTCGGGGGCAATGAGCAGTTCTTC	CASVGGNEQFF
-	-	TRBJ2-1	TRBV29-1	TGCAGCGTTGAAAGAAGAGACAATGAGCAGTTCTTC	CSVERRDNEQFF
TRBD1	-	TRBJ1-5	TRBV5-1	TGCGCCAGCAGCTTTCTGCCCGGACAGGAGGGGCAGCCCCAGCATTTT	CASSFLPGQEGQPQHF
-	large	TRBJ1-1	TRBV10-1	TGCGCCAGCAGTGATAACAGGAACACTGAAGCTTTCTTT	CASSDNRNTEAFF
TRBD1	-	TRBJ1-5	TRBV6-1	TGTGCCAGCAGCGAGACAACAGGGGTGGATCAGCCCCAGCATTTT	CASSETTGVDQPQHF
TRBD2	-	TRBJ2-7	TRBV5-4	TGCGCCAGCAGCTTGGACGGGAGGGCTCACGAGCAGTACTTC	CASSLDGRAHEQYF
TRBD2	once	TRBJ2-1	TRBV9	TGTGCCAGCAGCGCCTGGACTAGCGGGAAACTATACAATGAGCAGTTCTTC	CASSAWTSGKLYNEQFF
TRBD1	-	TRBJ2-5	TRBV5-1	TGCGCCAGCAGCTCTTGGACAGGGGCCCAAGAGACCCAGTACTTC	CASSSWTGAQETQYF
TRBD2	-	TRBJ2-3	TRBV9	TGTGCCAGCAGCGTATTGCTAGCGGGAGGCGATACGCAGTATTTT	CASSVLLAGGDTQYF
TRBD2	-	TRBJ2-3	TRBV29-1	TGCAGCGTAGGTTTAGCGGGGGGGCGAGATACGCAGTATTTT	CSVGLAGGRDTQYF
TRBD2	once	TRBJ2-7	TRBV9	TGTGCCAGCAGCGCCGAACTAGCGGGGGCCTACGAGCAGTACTTC	CASSAELAGAYEQYF
TRBD2	-	TRBJ2-1	TRBV18	TGTGCCAGCTCACCACCCCGCGGGGGGGCAGTCTCCTACAATGAGCAGTTCTTC	CASSPPRGGAVSYNEQFF
TRBD1	few	TRBJ1-6	TRBV11-1	TGTGCCAGCAGCCCCCGGGACAGGGCTTATTCACCCCTCCACTTT	CASSPRDRAYSPLHF
-	-	TRBJ2-2	TRBV7-9	TGTGCCAGCAGCCTTTCTGGAGGGTACACCGGGGAGCTGTTTTTT	CASSLSGGYTGELFF
TRBD2	-	TRBJ2-7	TRBV4-2	TGTGCCAGCAGCCCCGGGGGCACTAGCGGGGATTCTACCTACGAGCAGTACTTC	CASSPGGTSGDSTYEQYF
TRBD2	-	TRBJ2-5	TRBV19	TGTGCCAGTAGTCTTCAGCGGGGGCAAGAGACCCAGTACTTC	CASSLQRGQETQYF
TRBD1	-	TRBJ2-5	TRBV29-1	TGCAGCGGGGACAGGGCTTCCCAAGAGACCCAGTACTTC	CSGDRASQETQYF
-	-	TRBJ1-5	TRBV5-5	TGTGCCAGCAGCTTTAGCCAGGGCGATCAGCCCCAGCATTTT	CASSFSQGDQPQHF
TRBD1	-	TRBJ2-3	TRBV14	TGTGCCAGCAGCCCGTGGACAGGGCCAGATACGCAGTATTTT	CASSPWTGPDTQYF
TRBD1	few	TRBJ1-5	TRBV2	TGTGCCAGCCAACAGGGGGCCCTGGGTCAGCCCCAGCATTTT	CASQQGALGQPQHF
TRBD2	few	TRBJ2-3	TRBV5-1	TGCGCCAGCAGCTTGGTGGTAGCGGGAGGTCTAGATACGCAGTATTTT	CASSLVVAGGLDTQYF
TRBD1	-	TRBJ2-1	TRBV19	TGTGCCAGTAGTTACCGGGACAGGGGGCTAAATGAGCAGTTCTTC	CASSYRDRGLNEQFF